The clone carrying this T cell receptor beta chain occurred once. Antigen unknown. Survey-level immunoSEQ v3.0 assays were run. Libraries were prepared by immunoSEQ multiplex PCR; TCRdb keeps only in-frame clonotypes and omits some of them. The sample consists of some 30,000 clones, over 75% of them appearing once. Cryopreserved PBMC numbered roughly 0.85-10 million per sample before DNA extraction. This record comes from a study of long-term antiretroviral therapy in people with HIV. Overall study results and limits: Post-ART, diversity grew, though it stayed under transplant donor control levels. Controls had broader CDR3 length ranges than HIV repertoires did. Pre-ART clonal expansion yielded clones that dominated the repertoire at all time points.

Trimming pared 0 bases from V and 4 bases from J, leaving 19 bases between. Germline loops: CDR1 SGHRS, CDR2 YFSETQ. The CDR3 consists of 17 residues. The V and J genes are TRBV5-1 and TRBJ1-1, with D perhaps TRBD1 (6 bases). The sequence came from a man aged 18 to 30 with HIV. Specimen: unsorted PBMCs, collected about 3.5 years after starting antiretroviral therapy. CDR3 DNA sequence: TGCGCCAGCAGCTTGGCCCATAGACAGGCCTCGAGCACTGAAGCTTTCTTT. It codes for CASSLAHRQASSTEAFF.